This record covers a single TCR beta chain. This CDR3 has 13 amino acids. Per germline, CDR1 GTSNPN and CDR2 SVGIG (reference sequence). Deletions cut 3 bases from V and 1 base from J, with 9 bases between. The record originates from a study of blood T cell repertoires in COVID-19. About the research overall: Nucleic acid was either cDNA or gDNA, and it came from T cells, B-cell-depleted T cells, or PBMCs.

The data were produced by immunoSEQ multiplex PCR, yet TCRdb's version contains in-frame clones alone and is incomplete. The sample shows fewer than 350,000 clones, approximately 81% of them seen only once. Participants reported their clinical history, and cohort assignment relied on those reports. This chain joins TRBV30 and TRBJ1-1; D is unclear. Sequenced input: PBMCs or T cells enriched from blood (not recorded which). The sequence came from a woman in her thirties who had been exposed to COVID-19. This CDR3 reads CAWSDGRNTEAFF. The CDR3 DNA reads as TGTGCCTGGAGCGACGGGAGGAACACTGAAGCTTTCTTT.